This TCR beta chain was recorded in a study of identical twins. The CDR3 consists of 15 residues. V shed 7 bases, J shed 5 bases, and the junction held 11 bases outside the gene matches. Germline values: CDR1 MNHEY, CDR2 SVGAGI. TCRdb re-derived calls from the 5' RACE reads in MiXCR, one entry per CDR3 protein. The top ten clones hold about 0.27% of a sample with more than 1.5 million distinct CDR3 sequences, less than 35% of them seen once. This chain uses TRBV6-5 with TRBJ2-3, with TRBD2 identical over 8 bases. The origin of this receptor is a newborn girl in good health. The sequenced sample was cord blood. The chain's CDR3 is CASTDSGMAVDTQYF. CDR3 bases: TGTGCCAGCACGGATAGCGGGATGGCGGTAGATACGCAGTATTTT.